These T cell receptor beta chains were read from a single sample in a study of blood T cells in healthy people across ages. Via MiXCR, TCRdb re-called the 5' RACE reads, giving one row per CDR3 protein. The repertoire holds more than 900,000 distinct CDR3 sequences, with around 29% as singletons. This sample was also put to use in a study of T cells of mothers and their children.

The sequenced sample was blood. Receptors originate from a woman aged 40 to 50 in good health. Each CDR3 is given with its conserved first and last residue. The D gene is left open where the match is weak. Where a row states a size, it is once, few, many or the class of an expanded clone; other rows omit it.

j_call: TRBJ2-1
clone_size: few
v_call: TRBV20-1
d_call: TRBD2
cdr3_nt: TGCAGTGCCGGGACTAGCGGGGGGGTTAATGAGCAGTTCTTC
cdr3_aa: CSAGTSGGVNEQFF

j_call: TRBJ2-5
clone_size: medium-sized
v_call: TRBV29-1
d_call: TRBD2
cdr3_nt: TGCAGCTTCGGGACTAGCGTACGGGGGACCCAGTACTTC
cdr3_aa: CSFGTSVRGTQYF

j_call: TRBJ2-7
clone_size: .
v_call: TRBV9
d_call: .
cdr3_nt: TGTGCCAGCAGCGTAGGAGTTGGCACCTACGAGCAGTACTTC
cdr3_aa: CASSVGVGTYEQYF

j_call: TRBJ2-1
clone_size: many
v_call: TRBV29-1
d_call: .
cdr3_nt: TGCAGCGTTGAAGGGGACGGGTACAATGAGCAGTTCTTC
cdr3_aa: CSVEGDGYNEQFF

j_call: TRBJ2-7
clone_size: many
v_call: TRBV5-5
d_call: .
cdr3_nt: TGTGCCAGCAGCCCCTGGCATACGACCTACGAGCAGTACTTC
cdr3_aa: CASSPWHTTYEQYF

j_call: TRBJ2-7
clone_size: .
v_call: TRBV29-1
d_call: .
cdr3_nt: TGCAGCGTTGAAGGGTACGGGGAGCAGTACTTC
cdr3_aa: CSVEGYGEQYF

j_call: TRBJ1-5
clone_size: .
v_call: TRBV20-1
d_call: .
cdr3_nt: TGCAGTGCTACCGGTTACGAGGACAGACCCCAATGGTACAATCAGCCCCAGCATTTT
cdr3_aa: CSATGYEDRPQWYNQPQHF

j_call: TRBJ2-7
clone_size: .
v_call: TRBV12-3/TRBV12-4
d_call: .
cdr3_nt: TGTGCCAGCAGTTTGCCCTCTTGGACGTACAATGAGCAGTACTTC
cdr3_aa: CASSLPSWTYNEQYF

j_call: TRBJ2-1
clone_size: .
v_call: TRBV27
d_call: .
cdr3_nt: TGTGCCAGCACAGAGAGCGCGTACAATGAGCAGTTCTTC
cdr3_aa: CASTESAYNEQFF

j_call: TRBJ1-2
clone_size: many
v_call: TRBV2
d_call: .
cdr3_nt: TGTGCCAGCAGTGGGGACGGTGATGGCTACACCTTC
cdr3_aa: CASSGDGDGYTF

j_call: TRBJ2-5
clone_size: few
v_call: TRBV10-3
d_call: TRBD1
cdr3_nt: TGTGCCATCAGTGATCCGGGACAGCCGTCTTTGGAGACCCAGTACTTC
cdr3_aa: CAISDPGQPSLETQYF

j_call: TRBJ1-6
clone_size: many
v_call: TRBV29-1
d_call: .
cdr3_nt: TGCAGCGCGCAGACGTCGGAGAATAATTCACCCCTCCACTTT
cdr3_aa: CSAQTSENNSPLHF

j_call: TRBJ2-1
clone_size: few
v_call: TRBV7-9
d_call: .
cdr3_nt: TGTGCCAGCAGTTCCATCCGGACGGGAAATGAGCAGTTCTTC
cdr3_aa: CASSSIRTGNEQFF

j_call: TRBJ2-7
clone_size: many
v_call: TRBV4-1
d_call: TRBD2
cdr3_nt: TGCGCCAGCAGCCCTCTGGCTGCGGGGGATACGGGAGAGCAGTACTTC
cdr3_aa: CASSPLAAGDTGEQYF

j_call: TRBJ1-2
clone_size: .
v_call: TRBV7-2
d_call: TRBD1
cdr3_nt: TGTGTCAGCAGCTTAGGGACAGGGGCTAACTATGGCTACACCTTC
cdr3_aa: CVSSLGTGANYGYTF

j_call: TRBJ2-7
clone_size: many
v_call: TRBV28
d_call: TRBD1
cdr3_nt: TGTGCCAGCAGTTTCGAACAGGGGGCCCACTGGGGCGAGCAGTACTTC
cdr3_aa: CASSFEQGAHWGEQYF

j_call: TRBJ2-1
clone_size: .
v_call: TRBV28
d_call: TRBD2
cdr3_nt: TGTGCCAGCAGTTTGTCACTAGCGGGGAGGAATGAGCAGTTCTTC
cdr3_aa: CASSLSLAGRNEQFF

j_call: TRBJ2-7
clone_size: .
v_call: TRBV4-3
d_call: TRBD1
cdr3_nt: TGCGCCAGCAGCCTCTATTTCCCCAACCCGGGACAGGGAGTCTACGAGCAGTACTTC
cdr3_aa: CASSLYFPNPGQGVYEQYF

j_call: TRBJ1-2
clone_size: many
v_call: TRBV29-1
d_call: .
cdr3_nt: TGCAGCGTTGCGACAGCCTATGGCTACACCTTC
cdr3_aa: CSVATAYGYTF

j_call: TRBJ2-7
clone_size: few
v_call: TRBV7-2
d_call: TRBD1
cdr3_nt: TGTGCCAGCAGCTTAGAGGGTGCAGGGGGCTACGAGCAGTACTTC
cdr3_aa: CASSLEGAGGYEQYF

j_call: TRBJ1-5
clone_size: .
v_call: TRBV5-1
d_call: .
cdr3_nt: TGCGCCAGCAGCTTGGAGCGGCCAGGGGACCAGCCCCAGCATTTT
cdr3_aa: CASSLERPGDQPQHF

j_call: TRBJ2-1
clone_size: .
v_call: TRBV28
d_call: TRBD1
cdr3_nt: TGTGCCGGCAGTTCCCCCACAGGGGGGTCCTACAATGAGCAGTTCTTC
cdr3_aa: CAGSSPTGGSYNEQFF

j_call: TRBJ2-1
clone_size: .
v_call: TRBV5-1
d_call: .
cdr3_nt: TGCGCCAGCAATTCAGGGATGGGCTACAATGAGCAGTTCTTC
cdr3_aa: CASNSGMGYNEQFF

j_call: TRBJ1-5
clone_size: .
v_call: TRBV27
d_call: .
cdr3_nt: TGTGCCAGCAGTCCCTGGGGGGAAGGAGATCAGCCCCAGCATTTT
cdr3_aa: CASSPWGEGDQPQHF

j_call: TRBJ1-1
clone_size: .
v_call: TRBV12-3/TRBV12-4
d_call: .
cdr3_nt: TGTGCCAGCAGTTTAGGGAGGTATGGAACTGGAGCTTTCTTT
cdr3_aa: CASSLGRYGTGAFF

j_call: TRBJ2-5
clone_size: .
v_call: TRBV4-2
d_call: .
cdr3_nt: TGTGCCAGCAGCCAAGGGGTCGGACGGTATGAGACCCAGTACTTC
cdr3_aa: CASSQGVGRYETQYF

j_call: TRBJ2-3
clone_size: many
v_call: TRBV5-1
d_call: .
cdr3_nt: TGCGCCAGCAGCATGGATGCAGTTACGCAGTATTTT
cdr3_aa: CASSMDAVTQYF

j_call: TRBJ2-3
clone_size: few
v_call: TRBV2
d_call: .
cdr3_nt: TGTGCCAGCAATGAGCAGATCCTAGGTGGCACAGATACGCAGTATTTT
cdr3_aa: CASNEQILGGTDTQYF

j_call: TRBJ2-2
clone_size: .
v_call: TRBV4-1
d_call: TRBD2
cdr3_nt: TGCGCCAGCAGCCAACAACCGGGACTAGCGGAAAGGACCGGGGAGCTGTTTTTT
cdr3_aa: CASSQQPGLAERTGELFF

j_call: TRBJ2-3
clone_size: .
v_call: TRBV20-1
d_call: .
cdr3_nt: TGCAGTGCCGGAGGGGGGGTTGACACCCCAGATACGCAGTATTTT
cdr3_aa: CSAGGGVDTPDTQYF

j_call: TRBJ2-1
clone_size: many
v_call: TRBV20-1
d_call: .
cdr3_nt: TGCAGTGCTAGTGACGGGTCAACCTACAATGAGCAGTTCTTC
cdr3_aa: CSASDGSTYNEQFF

j_call: TRBJ2-1
clone_size: .
v_call: TRBV3-1
d_call: .
cdr3_nt: TGTGCCAGCAGCCAATTGGGAAACCATGAGCAGTTCTTC
cdr3_aa: CASSQLGNHEQFF

j_call: TRBJ1-6
clone_size: .
v_call: TRBV5-1
d_call: .
cdr3_nt: TGCGCCAGCAGCTTGGACGTCCTAAATTCACCCCTCCACTTT
cdr3_aa: CASSLDVLNSPLHF

j_call: TRBJ1-1
clone_size: .
v_call: TRBV7-2
d_call: TRBD1
cdr3_nt: TGTGCCAGCAGCTCACAGGGGGCTCTGGGCACTGAAGCTTTCTTT
cdr3_aa: CASSSQGALGTEAFF

j_call: TRBJ1-2
clone_size: .
v_call: TRBV12-3/TRBV12-4
d_call: .
cdr3_nt: TGTGCCAGCCACCGGGTGGGGCGAGGCTACACCTTC
cdr3_aa: CASHRVGRGYTF

j_call: TRBJ2-3
clone_size: few
v_call: TRBV14
d_call: TRBD1
cdr3_nt: TGTGCCAGCAGCCAAGGGACAGGGGCGAACACAGATACGCAGTATTTT
cdr3_aa: CASSQGTGANTDTQYF

j_call: TRBJ2-3
clone_size: .
v_call: TRBV18
d_call: TRBD1
cdr3_nt: TGTGCCAGCTCACCACCTTTGGGGACAGGCACAGATACGCAGTATTTT
cdr3_aa: CASSPPLGTGTDTQYF

j_call: TRBJ1-6
clone_size: .
v_call: TRBV2
d_call: .
cdr3_nt: TGTGCCAGCAGTGACGACACGGCCAGGCGGCCCCTCCACTTT
cdr3_aa: CASSDDTARRPLHF

j_call: TRBJ2-1
clone_size: many
v_call: TRBV20-1
d_call: TRBD1
cdr3_nt: TGCAGTGCTAGAGATCTCGGGACAGTTAACAATGAGCAGTTCTTC
cdr3_aa: CSARDLGTVNNEQFF

j_call: TRBJ2-2
clone_size: .
v_call: TRBV11-2
d_call: .
cdr3_nt: TGTGCCACCTCCGGGCAGGGGAGGACCGGGGAGCTGTTTTTT
cdr3_aa: CATSGQGRTGELFF

j_call: TRBJ2-2
clone_size: .
v_call: TRBV4-1
d_call: TRBD2
cdr3_nt: TGCGCCAGCAGCCAAGTACGGGGAGGGACCGGGGAGCTGTTTTTT
cdr3_aa: CASSQVRGGTGELFF

j_call: TRBJ2-7
clone_size: .
v_call: TRBV28
d_call: TRBD1
cdr3_nt: TGTGCCGCCCGGGACAGTAGTACCTACGAGCAGTACTTC
cdr3_aa: CAARDSSTYEQYF

j_call: TRBJ2-1
clone_size: .
v_call: TRBV7-2
d_call: .
cdr3_nt: TGTGCCAGCGGCTTAGGAGGGCGCAATGAGCAGTTCTTC
cdr3_aa: CASGLGGRNEQFF

j_call: TRBJ1-3
clone_size: .
v_call: TRBV5-6
d_call: .
cdr3_nt: TGTGCCAGCGCCCAGGGGACTGCTGGAAACACCATATATTTT
cdr3_aa: CASAQGTAGNTIYF

j_call: TRBJ2-2
clone_size: once
v_call: TRBV6-5
d_call: .
cdr3_nt: TGTGCCAGCAGTTACTCGGCTTACCGAGAGCTGTTTTTT
cdr3_aa: CASSYSAYRELFF

j_call: TRBJ2-5
clone_size: many
v_call: TRBV5-1
d_call: .
cdr3_nt: TGCGCCAGCAGCTTGTCCTTACCCCAAGAGACCCAGTACTTC
cdr3_aa: CASSLSLPQETQYF

j_call: TRBJ2-5
clone_size: few
v_call: TRBV12-3/TRBV12-4
d_call: .
cdr3_nt: TGTGCCAGCAGTTTAGATCGAACAGGGGGGCGGGAGCAGTACTTC
cdr3_aa: CASSLDRTGGREQYF

j_call: TRBJ1-4
clone_size: .
v_call: TRBV24-1
d_call: .
cdr3_nt: TGTGCCAGAACAAATGAAAAACTGTTTTTT
cdr3_aa: CARTNEKLFF

j_call: TRBJ2-6
clone_size: .
v_call: TRBV28
d_call: TRBD1
cdr3_nt: TGTGCCAGCTCTCAGTGGGACAGTAGCTCTGGGGCCAGCGTCCTGACTTTC
cdr3_aa: CASSQWDSSSGASVLTF

j_call: TRBJ2-1
clone_size: many
v_call: TRBV5-1
d_call: .
cdr3_nt: TGCGCCAGCAGCCCATTTGCGGGGGCACCATACAATGAGCAGTTCTTC
cdr3_aa: CASSPFAGAPYNEQFF

j_call: TRBJ2-5
clone_size: .
v_call: TRBV7-6
d_call: TRBD2
cdr3_nt: TGTGCCAGCAGCCCCAGGGAGGGGAGAGATGAGCAGTACTTC
cdr3_aa: CASSPREGRDEQYF

j_call: TRBJ2-3
clone_size: few
v_call: TRBV12-3/TRBV12-4
d_call: TRBD2
cdr3_nt: TGTGCCAGCACCACCGGCCGGCGGGGGGGTATTCTTGGAAAGTCTAGCACAGATACGCAGTATTTT
cdr3_aa: CASTTGRRGGILGKSSTDTQYF

j_call: TRBJ2-3
clone_size: .
v_call: TRBV7-2
d_call: .
cdr3_nt: TGTGCCAGCAGCTTATATGGGGAAGATACGCAGTATTTT
cdr3_aa: CASSLYGEDTQYF

j_call: TRBJ2-7
clone_size: .
v_call: TRBV7-9
d_call: .
cdr3_nt: TGTGTCAGCAGCCCACGACAGGATCTGAGGAATGAGCAGTACTTC
cdr3_aa: CVSSPRQDLRNEQYF

j_call: TRBJ2-5
clone_size: few
v_call: TRBV18
d_call: .
cdr3_nt: TGTGCCAGCTCACCACCGGTGGTGGAGACCCAGTACTTC
cdr3_aa: CASSPPVVETQYF